The 27 T cell receptor beta chains reported below all come from one sample, sequenced in a study of T cell repertoires in cytomegalovirus infection. Their target antigens are unknown. TCRdb reprocessed the reads via MiXCR and lists one record per CDR3 protein. The repertoire holds about 150,000 distinct CDR3 sequences, with roughly a third as singletons. The sequenced sample was CD8+ T cells from cultured PBMCs, obtained from culture after CMV antigen stimulation. The origin of the receptors is a human donor in good health (CMV status not recorded). Some clones in this sample may be carry-over from other donors' samples.

The V call is TRBV27, the J call TRBJ2-7; 7 nucleotides agree with TRBD1. This CDR3 region has 17 residues. The germline CDR1 and CDR2 sequences are MNHEY and SMNVEV (reference sequence). V dropped 5 bases and J dropped 4; count of bases not matched to a gene: 17. As DNA, the CDR3 is TGTGCCAGCAGTCCCGCCGGGACAGAATTTGTTCCGTACGAGCAGTACTTC. It specifies CASSPAGTEFVPYEQYF.

The J gene is TRBJ2-3, the V gene TRBV27; no reliable D call. The germline CDR1 and CDR2 sequences are MNHEY and SMNVEV (reference sequence). Trimming stripped 2 bases from V and 2 bases from J, with 11 bases between. The CDR3 contains 15 residues. CDR3 coding DNA: TGTGCCAGCAGTTTAACTGGGCTAGACACAGATACGCAGTATTTT. This translates into CASSLTGLDTDTQYF.

This chain links TRBV6-2 or TRBV6-3 with TRBJ2-3; 10 bases line up with TRBD2. The CDR3 contains 16 residues. Germline CDR1 MNHEY, CDR2 SVGEGT. With V trimmed by 5 bases and J by 2 bases, 7 bases remained unmatched. The CDR3 sequence: CASSQLAGPPTDTQYF. The CDR3, as DNA: TGTGCCAGCAGTCAACTAGCGGGGCCGCCCACAGATACGCAGTATTTT.

The rearrangement joins TRBV6-5 to TRBJ2-3; 7 nucleotides line up with TRBD2. CDR1 MNHEY and CDR2 SVGAGI come from the germline V gene. Trimming took 4 bases from V and 5 from J; bases not matched to a gene: 12. The CDR3 is 16 residues long. The CDR3 spells CASSFTLYAGEDTQYF. CDR3 nucleotides: TGTGCCAGCAGTTTTACCCTTTACGCGGGGGAAGATACGCAGTATTTT.

The chain links TRBV28 to TRBJ1-5, with D unresolved. The CDR3 totals 18 residues. The germline V gene encodes CDR1 MDHEN and CDR2 SYDVKM. Trimming shortened V by 7 bases and J by 0 bases, and 22 bases separated the two germline ends. CDR3 loop: CASTIGIVKGYSNQPQHF. For the CDR3, the DNA is TGTGCCAGCACGATCGGGATAGTTAAGGGATATAGCAATCAGCCCCAGCATTTT.

This clonotype was seen a handful of times. The rearrangement joins TRBV5-5 to TRBJ2-7; D remains ambiguous. This CDR3 comprises 15 residues. CDR1 and CDR2 (germline): SGHKS, YYEKEE (reference sequence). The ends were cut back, 4 bases at V and 3 bases at J, with 17 bases in the middle. The CDR3 spells CASSLAERGSYEQYF. The CDR3 coding sequence is TGTGCCAGCAGCCTCGCCGAACGCGGAAGCTACGAGCAGTACTTC.

The chain uses TRBV6-6 and TRBJ1-2; D gene uncertain. Deletions cut 5 bases from V and 0 bases from J, with 16 bases between. The CDR3 runs to 16 residues. Germline values: CDR1 MNHNY, CDR2 SVGAGI (reference sequence). The CDR3 protein is CASSTALGRTNYGYTF. Written as DNA, the CDR3 is TGTGCCAGCAGTACCGCCCTGGGGAGAACTAACTATGGCTACACCTTC.

The sample holds a few counts of this clonotype. The V gene is TRBV12-3 or TRBV12-4, the J gene TRBJ2-5; 10 nucleotides match TRBD2. The V segment lost 5 bases and the J segment 5 bases; nucleotides outside the gene matches: 5. The CDR3 has 14 amino acids. The CDR3 nucleotides read TGTGCCAGCAGTCAAGGGACTAGCGAGGAGACCCAGTACTTC. Protein: CASSQGTSEETQYF.

This clonotype was detected many times. The chain employs TRBV12-3 or TRBV12-4 and TRBJ2-2; tentatively, D is TRBD2 (5 bases). With 8 bases removed from V and 4 bases from J, the gap between germline ends came to 8 bases. This CDR3 comprises 12 residues. The CDR3 is CASLSGTGELFF. DNA of the CDR3: TGTGCCAGCCTAAGCGGCACCGGGGAGCTGTTTTTT.

The gene calls are TRBV27 and TRBJ1-5; TRBD1 matches 10 bases. Germline lookup yields CDR1 MNHEY and CDR2 SMNVEV (reference sequence). V dropped 0 bases and J dropped 4; count of bases not matched to a gene: 3. CDR3 length: 16 residues. CDR3 DNA: TGTGCCAGCAGTTTATCGGGACAGGGGTGGAATCAGCCCCAGCATTTT. This encodes CASSLSGQGWNQPQHF.

This clonotype was counted between two and nine times. The chain links TRBV2 to TRBJ2-3; TRBD2 aligns across 10 bases. V gave up 7 bases and J gave up 6 bases; unmatched junction bases: 7. In germline, CDR1 is SNHLY, CDR2 FYNNEI. The CDR3 runs to 14 residues. The CDR3: CASMESGGGDTQYF. In nucleotides, the CDR3 is TGTGCCAGCATGGAAAGCGGGGGGGGCGATACGCAGTATTTT.

The chain's CDR3 is CSAPRLAGNNNEQFF. CDR3 in DNA: TGCAGTGCTCCCCGACTAGCGGGGAATAACAATGAGCAGTTCTTC. V is TRBV20-1 and J is TRBJ2-1, with 11 bases that match TRBD2. The V gene end was trimmed by 5 bases and the J gene end by 5 bases; junction bases not matched to a gene: 8. The CDR3 sequence is 15 residues long. Germline CDR1 DFQATT, CDR2 SNEGSKA (reference sequence).

This clonotype has just a few counts. The J gene is TRBJ2-3, the V gene TRBV9; 9 bases fit TRBD2. From germline, CDR1 is SGDLS and CDR2 YYNGEE. The CDR3 loop spans 15 amino acids. V shed 3 bases and J 2 bases; nucleotides not matched to a gene: 4. CDR3 protein: CASSGSGGLTDTQYF. The DNA of the CDR3 is TGTGCCAGCAGCGGTAGCGGGGGCCTCACAGATACGCAGTATTTT.

This clonotype has only a few counts. Because the CDR3 is missing its conserved closing phenylalanine or tryptophan, this is likely a read error. It is unclear where the CDR3 begins or ends on the DNA, so no DNA is shown, and the CDR3 is as TCRdb lists it. The rearrangement links TRBV7-3 to TRBJ1-2. The CDR3 is made up of 9 amino acids, end residues included. Germline V CDR1 and CDR2: SGHTA, FQGTGA. CDR3 in amino acids: CASSLEGPL.

The chain links TRBV20-1 to TRBJ2-2; D is unclear. This CDR3 has 13 amino acids. Germline CDR1 DFQATT, CDR2 SNEGSKA (reference sequence). V was cut by 7 bases and J by 0 bases, with 9 bases left in between. The CDR3 here is CSVAGPNTGELFF. CDR3 nucleotides: TGCAGTGTGGCCGGACCGAACACCGGGGAGCTGTTTTTT.

The chain carries TRBV19 and TRBJ2-7, with D perhaps matching TRBD2 (6 bases). Germline V gives CDR1 LNHDA, CDR2 SQIVND (reference sequence). The CDR3 spans 14 residues. Trimming shortened V by 7 bases and J by 6 bases, and 19 bases separated the two germline ends. The CDR3 nucleotides read TGTGCCAGTACCAATGGGGCAGGAGGGAGCGAGCAGTACTTC. Protein product: CASTNGAGGSEQYF.

This chain joins TRBV28 and TRBJ2-1, with D possibly matching TRBD1 (7 bases). This CDR3 region has 12 residues. Trimming left V 10 bases short and J 6 bases short, with 13 bases between. The germline V gene encodes CDR1 MDHEN and CDR2 SYDVKM. This CDR3 reads CATRGTANEQFF. CDR3 nucleotide sequence: TGTGCCACCCGGGGGACAGCCAATGAGCAGTTCTTC.

Here the CDR3 reads CSARDRQESDTQYF. The DNA for the CDR3 is TGCAGTGCTAGAGATCGTCAGGAGTCAGATACGCAGTATTTT. The chain couples TRBV20-1 to TRBJ2-3; D not resolved. V lost 0 bases and J 4 bases, leaving 11 bases between the germline ends. Per the germline V gene, CDR1 is DFQATT and CDR2 is SNEGSKA (reference sequence). CDR3 length: 14 residues.

This clonotype has ten or more counts. This chain joins TRBV5-1 and TRBJ2-2; TRBD1 agrees at 8 bases. The CDR3 has 15 amino acids. Per the germline V gene, CDR1 is SGHRS and CDR2 is YFSETQ. The V gene end was trimmed by 5 bases and the J gene end by 4 bases; junction bases not matched to a gene: 7. The CDR3 reads CASRIDRGGTGELFF. The CDR3 DNA follows: TGCGCCAGCAGAATCGACAGGGGAGGCACCGGGGAGCTGTTTTTT. The variable domain in full, completed from reference TRBV5-1 and TRBJ2-2, reads KAGVTQTPRYLIKTRGQQVTLSCSPISGHRSVSWYQQTPGQGLQFLFEYFSETQRNKGNFPGRFSGRQFSNSRSEMNVSTLELGDSALYLCASRIDRGGTGELFFGEGSRLTVL.

V gene TRBV20-1 combines with J gene TRBJ1-1; a possible D gene is TRBD1 (6 bases). From germline, CDR1 is DFQATT and CDR2 SNEGSKA (reference sequence). This CDR3 has 12 amino acids. Trimming stripped 6 bases from V and 7 bases from J, with 15 bases between. CDR3 coding DNA: TGCAGTGCAGGGGGGCAGGAGGGTGAAGCTTTCTTT. Protein sequence: CSAGGQEGEAFF.

This clonotype was recorded many times. The chain is built from TRBV12-3 or TRBV12-4 and TRBJ2-5; 9 nucleotides agree with TRBD1. With 4 bases clipped from V and 1 base from J, the junction kept 10 bases outside the gene matches. CDR3 length: 17 amino acids. The chain's CDR3 is CASSSTGQGPLQETQYF. The DNA of the CDR3 is TGTGCCAGCAGTTCCACGGGACAGGGTCCTCTCCAAGAGACCCAGTACTTC.

The CDR3 is CASSSPGQGAVYTF. CDR3 in DNA: TGTGCCAGCAGCTCGCCGGGACAGGGGGCTGTCTACACCTTC. The chain combines TRBV7-9 with TRBJ1-2; 12 nucleotides agree with TRBD1. CDR1 is SEHNR and CDR2 is FQNEAQ in the germline V gene (reference sequence). This CDR3 is built from 14 residues. Germline trimming cut 4 bases from V and 10 bases from J; bases unmatched to any gene: 7.

This sequence joins TRBV24-1 and TRBJ2-5; possibly TRBD1 for D (5 bases). The CDR3 has 16 residues. The V gene's germline CDR1 is KGHDR and CDR2 SFDVKD. Trimming took off 2 bases at V and 4 bases at J, with 16 bases between the two ends. This chain's CDR3 is CATSDSEKGWGETQYF. The CDR3 DNA reads TGTGCCACCAGTGATTCCGAGAAGGGGTGGGGAGAGACCCAGTACTTC.

The genes are TRBV7-3 and TRBJ2-7, with TRBD1 matching over 9 bases. The CDR3 spans 14 residues. From germline, CDR1 is SGHTA and CDR2 FQGTGA. Unmatched junction bases numbered 9, after V lost 5 bases and J lost 7 bases. CDR3 in amino acids: CASSTPGTGREQYF. CDR3 nucleotide sequence: TGTGCCAGCAGCACCCCCGGGACAGGGAGAGAGCAGTACTTC. The full variable domain, completed using reference TRBV7-3 and TRBJ2-7, is GAGVSQTPSNKVTEKGKYVELRCDPISGHTALYWYRQSLGQGPEFLIYFQGTGAADDSGLPNDRFFAVRPEGSVSTLKIQRTERGDSAVYLCASSTPGTGREQYFGPGTRLTVT.

This clonotype was found a few times. The gene calls are TRBV15 and TRBJ1-4, with no clear D. Germline CDR1 reads LNHNV; CDR2 reads YYDKDF (reference sequence). Trimming removed 1 base from V and 1 base from J, with 10 bases in between. The CDR3 totals 16 residues. The CDR3 nucleotides read TGTGCCACCAGCAGAGGTGAATTTGGAACTAATGAAAAACTGTTTTTT. Its translation is CATSRGEFGTNEKLFF.

The sample holds a few counts of this clonotype. This chain connects TRBV27 to TRBJ1-4, with TRBD1 matching over 12 bases. The CDR3 covers 16 residues. Unmatched junction bases numbered 7, after V lost 5 bases and J lost 6 bases. Germline V gene lookup returns CDR1 MNHEY and CDR2 SMNVEV (reference sequence). CDR3: CASSESGTGGDEKLFF. The CDR3 region has the DNA TGTGCCAGCAGTGAGTCCGGGACAGGGGGCGATGAAAAACTGTTTTTT. Full variable domain (remainder filled in from reference TRBV27 and TRBJ1-4): EAQVTQNPRYLITVTGKKLTVTCSQNMNHEYMSWYRQDPGLGLRQIYYSMNVEVTDKGDVPEGYKVSRKEKRNFPLILESPSPNQTSLYFCASSESGTGGDEKLFFGSGTQLSVL.

This clonotype was counted ten times or more. The genes are TRBV12-3 or TRBV12-4 and TRBJ2-1; the D gene could be TRBD1 or TRBD2 (5 bases each). Between the trimmed V and J ends, which lost 8 bases and 9 bases, there was a span of 11 bases. CDR3 length: 11 residues. The CDR3 nucleotides are TGTGCCAGCGGGGGAGTAAGTGAGCAGTTCTTC. It codes for CASGGVSEQFF.